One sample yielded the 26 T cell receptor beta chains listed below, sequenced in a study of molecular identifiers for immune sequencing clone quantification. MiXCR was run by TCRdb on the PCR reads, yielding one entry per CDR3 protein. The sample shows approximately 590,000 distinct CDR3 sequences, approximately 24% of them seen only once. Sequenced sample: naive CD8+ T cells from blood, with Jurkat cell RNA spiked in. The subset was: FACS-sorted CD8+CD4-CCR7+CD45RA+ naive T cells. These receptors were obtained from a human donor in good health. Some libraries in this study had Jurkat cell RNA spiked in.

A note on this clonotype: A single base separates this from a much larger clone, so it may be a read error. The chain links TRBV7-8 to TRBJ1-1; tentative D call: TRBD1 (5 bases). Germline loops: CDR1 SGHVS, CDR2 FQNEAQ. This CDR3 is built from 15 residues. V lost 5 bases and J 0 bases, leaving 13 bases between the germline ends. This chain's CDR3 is CASSLRGGMNTEAFF. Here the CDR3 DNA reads TGTGCCAGCAGCCTGCGGGGCGGCATGAACACTGAAGCTTTCTTT.

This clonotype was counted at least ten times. CDR3 in DNA: TGTGCCAGCACCGGGGCCAACGTCCTGACTTTC. Translation gives CASTGANVLTF. This rearrangement joins TRBV6-2 or TRBV6-3 to TRBJ2-6; D is ambiguous. In germline, CDR1 is MNHEY, CDR2 SVGEGT. The CDR3 is made up of 11 amino acids. Trimming removed 7 bases from V and 4 bases from J, with 2 bases in between.

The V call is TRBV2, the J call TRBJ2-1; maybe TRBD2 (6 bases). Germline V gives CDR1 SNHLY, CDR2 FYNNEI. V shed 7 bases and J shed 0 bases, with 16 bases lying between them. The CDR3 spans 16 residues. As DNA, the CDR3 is TGTGCCAGCACCAACCACCGGGGGAGCTCCTACAATGAGCAGTTCTTC. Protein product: CASTNHRGSSYNEQFF.

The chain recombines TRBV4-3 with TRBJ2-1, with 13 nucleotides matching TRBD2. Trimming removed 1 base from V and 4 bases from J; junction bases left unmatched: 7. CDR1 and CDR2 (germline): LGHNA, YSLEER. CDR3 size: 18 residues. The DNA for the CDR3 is TGCGCCAGCAGCCAAGGATCACTAGCGGGGGGGCCTTACAATGAGCAGTTCTTC. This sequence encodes CASSQGSLAGGPYNEQFF.

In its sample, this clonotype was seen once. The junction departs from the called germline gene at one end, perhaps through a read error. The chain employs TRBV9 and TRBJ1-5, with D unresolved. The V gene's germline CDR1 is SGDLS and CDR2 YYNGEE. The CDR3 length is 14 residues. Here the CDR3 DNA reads TGTGCCAGCAGCGTAGACGGAGGCAATCAGCCCCCGCATTTT. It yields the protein CASSVDGGNQPPHF. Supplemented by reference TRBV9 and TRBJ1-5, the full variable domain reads DSGVTQTPKHLITATGQRVTLRCSPRSGDLSVYWYQQSLDQGLQFLIQYYNGEERAKGNILERFSAQQFPDLHSELNLSSLELGDSALYFCASSVDGGNQPPHFGDGTRLSIL.

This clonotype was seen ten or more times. Here the CDR3 reads CASSQGNTDTQYF. The CDR3 DNA follows: TGCGCCAGCAGTCAGGGAAACACAGATACGCAGTATTTT. The chain links TRBV5-1 to TRBJ2-3; perhaps TRBD1 as D (5 bases). The CDR3 is 13 residues long. V was shortened by 5 bases and J by 2 bases, with 9 bases between the two germline ends. CDR1 is SGHRS, CDR2 YFSETQ, per germline.

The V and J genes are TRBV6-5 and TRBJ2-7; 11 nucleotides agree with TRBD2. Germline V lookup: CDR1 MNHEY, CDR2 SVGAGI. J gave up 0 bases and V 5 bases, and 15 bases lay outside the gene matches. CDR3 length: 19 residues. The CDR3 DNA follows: TGTGCCAGCAGTACCCTAGCGGGGGGCCAGACATTAATCTCCTACGAGCAGTACTTC. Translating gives CASSTLAGGQTLISYEQYF.

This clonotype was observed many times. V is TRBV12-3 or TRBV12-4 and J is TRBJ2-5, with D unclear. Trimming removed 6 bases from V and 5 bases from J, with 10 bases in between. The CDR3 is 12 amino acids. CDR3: CASSPIVETQYF. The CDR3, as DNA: TGTGCCAGCAGCCCTATAGTGGAGACCCAGTACTTC.

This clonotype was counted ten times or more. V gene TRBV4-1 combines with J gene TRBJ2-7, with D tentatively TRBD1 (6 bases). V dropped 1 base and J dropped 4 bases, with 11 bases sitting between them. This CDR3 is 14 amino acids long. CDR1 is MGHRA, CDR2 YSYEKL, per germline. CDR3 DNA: TGCGCCAGCAGCCAAGGTACAGGGTTTTACGAGCAGTACTTC. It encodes CASSQGTGFYEQYF.

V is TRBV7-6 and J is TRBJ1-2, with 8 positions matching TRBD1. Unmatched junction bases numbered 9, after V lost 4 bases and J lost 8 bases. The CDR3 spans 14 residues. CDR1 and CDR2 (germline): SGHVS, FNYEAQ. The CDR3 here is CASSYESGGRGYTF. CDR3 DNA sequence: TGTGCCAGCAGCTACGAATCAGGGGGCCGGGGCTACACCTTC.

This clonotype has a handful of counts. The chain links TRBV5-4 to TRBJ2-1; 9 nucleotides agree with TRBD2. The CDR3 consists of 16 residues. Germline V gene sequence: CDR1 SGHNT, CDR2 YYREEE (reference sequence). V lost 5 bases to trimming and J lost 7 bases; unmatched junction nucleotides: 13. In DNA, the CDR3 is TGTGCCAGCAGAGATCCCAGGACTAGCGATTTGAATGAGCAGTTCTTC. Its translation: CASRDPRTSDLNEQFF. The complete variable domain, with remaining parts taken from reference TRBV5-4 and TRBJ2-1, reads ETGVTQSPTHLIKTRGQQVTLRCSSQSGHNTVSWYQQALGQGPQFIFQYYREEENGRGNFPPRFSGLQFPNYSSELNVNALELDDSALYLCASRDPRTSDLNEQFFGPGTRLTVL.

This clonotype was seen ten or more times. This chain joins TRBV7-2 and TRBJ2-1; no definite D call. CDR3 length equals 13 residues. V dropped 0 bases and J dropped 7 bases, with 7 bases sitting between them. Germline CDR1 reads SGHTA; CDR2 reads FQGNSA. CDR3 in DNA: TGTGCCAGCAGCTTAGCGATGGGTAATGAGCAGTTCTTC. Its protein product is CASSLAMGNEQFF.

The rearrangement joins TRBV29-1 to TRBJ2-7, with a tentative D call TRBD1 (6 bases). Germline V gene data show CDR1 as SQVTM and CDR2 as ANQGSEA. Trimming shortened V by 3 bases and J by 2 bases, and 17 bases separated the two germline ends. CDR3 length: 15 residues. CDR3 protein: CSVERGTGPTYEQYF. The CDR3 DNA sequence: TGCAGCGTTGAGAGGGGGACCGGCCCTACCTACGAGCAGTACTTC.

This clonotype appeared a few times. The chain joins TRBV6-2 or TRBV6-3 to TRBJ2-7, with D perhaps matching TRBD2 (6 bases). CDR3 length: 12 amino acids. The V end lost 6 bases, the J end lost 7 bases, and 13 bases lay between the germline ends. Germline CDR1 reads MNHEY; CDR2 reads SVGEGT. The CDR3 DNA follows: TGTGCCAGCAGCCGACCCCGGGGGGAGCAGTACTTC. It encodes CASSRPRGEQYF.

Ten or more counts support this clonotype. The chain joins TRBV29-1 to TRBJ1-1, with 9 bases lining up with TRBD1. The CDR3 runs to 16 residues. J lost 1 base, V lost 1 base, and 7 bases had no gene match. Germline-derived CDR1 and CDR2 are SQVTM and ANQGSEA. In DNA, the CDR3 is TGCAGCGTTGAAGGGGACAGGGTAGGGCAGAACACTGAAGCTTTCTTT. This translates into CSVEGDRVGQNTEAFF.

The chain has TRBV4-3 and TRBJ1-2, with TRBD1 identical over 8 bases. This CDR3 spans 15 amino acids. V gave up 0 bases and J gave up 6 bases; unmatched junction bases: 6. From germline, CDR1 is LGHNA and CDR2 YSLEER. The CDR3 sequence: CASSQEWDRLNGYTF. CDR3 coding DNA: TGCGCCAGCAGCCAAGAATGGGACAGGTTAAATGGCTACACCTTC.

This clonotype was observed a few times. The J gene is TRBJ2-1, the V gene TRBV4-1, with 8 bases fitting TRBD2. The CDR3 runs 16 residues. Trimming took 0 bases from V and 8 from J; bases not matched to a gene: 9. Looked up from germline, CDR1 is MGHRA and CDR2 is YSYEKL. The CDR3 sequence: CASSQEWRGVLDEQFF. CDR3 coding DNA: TGCGCCAGCAGCCAAGAGTGGCGGGGGGTTTTGGATGAGCAGTTCTTC.

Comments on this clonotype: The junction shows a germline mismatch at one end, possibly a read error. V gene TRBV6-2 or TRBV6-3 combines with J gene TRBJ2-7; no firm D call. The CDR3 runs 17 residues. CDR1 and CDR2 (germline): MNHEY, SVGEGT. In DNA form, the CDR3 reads TGTGCCAGCAGTCGCCTCCCTGGGCCCCCCGGCCGCGCCGAGCCGTCCTTC. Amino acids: CASSRLPGPPGRAEPSF.

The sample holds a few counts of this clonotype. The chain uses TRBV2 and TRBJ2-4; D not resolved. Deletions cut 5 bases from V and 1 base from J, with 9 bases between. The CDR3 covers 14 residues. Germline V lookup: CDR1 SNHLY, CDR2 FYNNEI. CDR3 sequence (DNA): TGTGCCAGCAGTATAAGCCGCGCCAAAAACATTCAGTACTTC. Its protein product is CASSISRAKNIQYF. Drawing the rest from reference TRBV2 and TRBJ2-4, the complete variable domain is EPEVTQTPSHQVTQMGQEVILRCVPISNHLYFYWYRQILGQKVEFLVSFYNNEISEKSEIFDDQFSVERPDGSNFTLKIRSTKLEDSAMYFCASSISRAKNIQYFGAGTRLSVL.

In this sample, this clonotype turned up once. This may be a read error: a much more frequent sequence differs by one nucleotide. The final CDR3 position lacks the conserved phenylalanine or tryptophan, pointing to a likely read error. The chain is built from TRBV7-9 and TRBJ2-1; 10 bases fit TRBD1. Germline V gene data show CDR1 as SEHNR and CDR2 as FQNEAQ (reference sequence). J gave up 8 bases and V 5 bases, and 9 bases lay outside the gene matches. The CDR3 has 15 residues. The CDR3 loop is CASSHPGQGSHEQFV. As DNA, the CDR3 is TGTGCCAGCAGCCACCCGGGACAGGGGTCCCATGAGCAGTTCGTC.

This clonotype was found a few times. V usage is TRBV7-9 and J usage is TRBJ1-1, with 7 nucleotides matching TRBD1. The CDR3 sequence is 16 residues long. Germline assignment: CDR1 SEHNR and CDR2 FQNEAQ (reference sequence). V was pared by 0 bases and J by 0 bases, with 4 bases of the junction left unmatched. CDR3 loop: CASSLAGGQLNTEAFF. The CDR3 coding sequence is TGTGCCAGCAGCTTAGCCGGGGGACAGTTGAACACTGAAGCTTTCTTT.

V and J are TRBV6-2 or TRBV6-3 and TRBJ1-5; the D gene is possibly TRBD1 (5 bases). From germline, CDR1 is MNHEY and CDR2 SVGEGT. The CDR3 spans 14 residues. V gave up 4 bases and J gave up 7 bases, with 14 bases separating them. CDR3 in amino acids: CASSSDMEGQPQHF. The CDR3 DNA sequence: TGTGCCAGCAGTTCGGACATGGAGGGCCAGCCCCAGCATTTT.

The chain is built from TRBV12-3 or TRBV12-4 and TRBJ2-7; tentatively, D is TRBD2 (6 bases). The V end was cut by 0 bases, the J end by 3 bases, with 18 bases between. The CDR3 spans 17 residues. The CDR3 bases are TGTGCCAGCAGTTTAGCTAGAGTTCTAGCGTTTGGCTACGAGCAGTACTTC. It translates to CASSLARVLAFGYEQYF.

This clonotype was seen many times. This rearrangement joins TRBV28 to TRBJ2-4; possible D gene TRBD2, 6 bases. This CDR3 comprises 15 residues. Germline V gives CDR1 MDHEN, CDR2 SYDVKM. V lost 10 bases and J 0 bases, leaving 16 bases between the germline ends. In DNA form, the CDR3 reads TGTGCCACCCCGCGGGACCCCTTAGCCAAAAACATTCAGTACTTC. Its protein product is CATPRDPLAKNIQYF. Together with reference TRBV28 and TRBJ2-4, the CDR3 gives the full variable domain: DVKVTQSSRYLVKRTGEKVFLECVQDMDHENMFWYRQDPGLGLRLIYFSYDVKMKEKGDIPEGYSVSREKKERFSLILESASTNQTSMYLCATPRDPLAKNIQYFGAGTRLSVL.

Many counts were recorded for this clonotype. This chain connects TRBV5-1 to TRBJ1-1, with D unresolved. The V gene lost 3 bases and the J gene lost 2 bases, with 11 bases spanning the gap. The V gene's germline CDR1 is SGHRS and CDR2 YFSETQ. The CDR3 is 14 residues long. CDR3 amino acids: CASSYSGSNTEAFF. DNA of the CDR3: TGCGCCAGCAGCTACTCCGGATCAAACACTGAAGCTTTCTTT.

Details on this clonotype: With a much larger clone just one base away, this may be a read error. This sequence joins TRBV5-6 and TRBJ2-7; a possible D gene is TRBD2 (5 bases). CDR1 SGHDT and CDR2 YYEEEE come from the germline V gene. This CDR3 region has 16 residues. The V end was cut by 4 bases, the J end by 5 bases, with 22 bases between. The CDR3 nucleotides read TGTGCCAGCAGCAACAAAAGCGGACTGCTTTACCACGAGCAGTACTTC. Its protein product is CASSNKSGLLYHEQYF.